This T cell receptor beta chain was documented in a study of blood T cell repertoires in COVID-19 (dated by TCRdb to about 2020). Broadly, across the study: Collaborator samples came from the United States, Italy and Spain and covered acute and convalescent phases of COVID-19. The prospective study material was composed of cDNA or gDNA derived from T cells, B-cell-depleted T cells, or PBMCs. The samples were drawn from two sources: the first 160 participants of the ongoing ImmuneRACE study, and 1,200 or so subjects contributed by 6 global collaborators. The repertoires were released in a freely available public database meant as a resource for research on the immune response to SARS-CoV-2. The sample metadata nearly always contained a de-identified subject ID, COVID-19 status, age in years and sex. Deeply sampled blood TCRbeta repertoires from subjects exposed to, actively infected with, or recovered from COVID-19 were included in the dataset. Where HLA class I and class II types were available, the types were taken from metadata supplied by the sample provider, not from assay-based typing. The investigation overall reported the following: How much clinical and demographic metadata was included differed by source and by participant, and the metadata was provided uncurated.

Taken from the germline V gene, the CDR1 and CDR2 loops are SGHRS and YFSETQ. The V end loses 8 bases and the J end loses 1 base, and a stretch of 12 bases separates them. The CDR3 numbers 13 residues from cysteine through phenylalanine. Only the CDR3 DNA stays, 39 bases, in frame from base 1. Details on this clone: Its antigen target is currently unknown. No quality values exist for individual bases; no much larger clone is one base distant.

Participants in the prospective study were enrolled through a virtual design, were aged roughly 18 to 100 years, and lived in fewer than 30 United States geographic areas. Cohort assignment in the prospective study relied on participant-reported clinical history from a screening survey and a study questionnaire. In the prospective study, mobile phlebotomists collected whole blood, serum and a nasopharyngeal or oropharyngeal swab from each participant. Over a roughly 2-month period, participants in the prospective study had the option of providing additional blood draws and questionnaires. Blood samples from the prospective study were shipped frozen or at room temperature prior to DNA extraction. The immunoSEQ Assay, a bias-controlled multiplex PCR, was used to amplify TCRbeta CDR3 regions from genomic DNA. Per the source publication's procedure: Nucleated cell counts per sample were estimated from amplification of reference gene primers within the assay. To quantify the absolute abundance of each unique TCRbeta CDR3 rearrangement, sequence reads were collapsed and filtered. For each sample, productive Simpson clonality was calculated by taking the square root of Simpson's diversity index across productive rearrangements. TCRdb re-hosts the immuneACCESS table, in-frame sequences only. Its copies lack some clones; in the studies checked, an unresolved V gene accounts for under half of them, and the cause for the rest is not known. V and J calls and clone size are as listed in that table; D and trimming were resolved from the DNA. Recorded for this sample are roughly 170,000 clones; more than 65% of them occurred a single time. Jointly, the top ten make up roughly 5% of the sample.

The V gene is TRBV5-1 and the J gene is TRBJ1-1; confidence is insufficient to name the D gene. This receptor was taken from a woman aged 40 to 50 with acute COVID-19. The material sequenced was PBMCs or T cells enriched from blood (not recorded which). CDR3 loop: CASCVVPNTEAFF. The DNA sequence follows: TGCGCCAGTTGCGTAGTCCCGAACACTGAAGCTTTCTTT. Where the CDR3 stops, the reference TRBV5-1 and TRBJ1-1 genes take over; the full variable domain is KAGVTQTPRYLIKTRGQQVTLSCSPISGHRSVSWYQQTPGQGLQFLFEYFSETQRNKGNFPGRFSGRQFSNSRSEMNVSTLELGDSALYLCASCVVPNTEAFFGQGTRLTVV.